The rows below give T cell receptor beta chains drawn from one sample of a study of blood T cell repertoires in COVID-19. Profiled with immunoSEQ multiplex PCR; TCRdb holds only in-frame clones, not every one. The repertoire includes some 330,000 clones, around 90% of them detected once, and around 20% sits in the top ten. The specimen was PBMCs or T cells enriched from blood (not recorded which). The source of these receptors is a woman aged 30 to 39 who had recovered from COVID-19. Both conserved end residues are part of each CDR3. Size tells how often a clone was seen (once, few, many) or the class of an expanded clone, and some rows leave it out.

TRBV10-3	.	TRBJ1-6	CAISPGVSPLHF
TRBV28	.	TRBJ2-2	CASSLGSIEFGELFF
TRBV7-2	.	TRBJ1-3	CASSPRPWAPGNTIYF
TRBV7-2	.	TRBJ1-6	CASSSTTGRNSPLHF
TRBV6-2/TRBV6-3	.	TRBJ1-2	CASSYPSYGYTF
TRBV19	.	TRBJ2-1	CASRLAGTPLSYNEQFF
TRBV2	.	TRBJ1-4	CASSDKPPGTYEKLFF
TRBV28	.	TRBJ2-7	CASSFGAGEQYF
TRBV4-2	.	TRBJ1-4	CASSHVGQGGEKLFF
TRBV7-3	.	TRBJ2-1	CASSKTSGYNEQFF
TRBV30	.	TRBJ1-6	CAWSVRVGNNSPLHF
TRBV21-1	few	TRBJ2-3	CASSNCSGSRPSTDTQYF
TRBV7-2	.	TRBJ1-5	CASSATGQPQHF
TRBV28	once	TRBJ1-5	CASSLLKRDRVGSGRRNQPQHF
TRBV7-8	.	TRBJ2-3	CASSLRDGLSTDTQYF
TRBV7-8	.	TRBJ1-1	CASSPDRGLEAFF
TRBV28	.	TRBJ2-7	CASSSQGKGLYEQYF
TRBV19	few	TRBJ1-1	CASSIRGNTEAFF
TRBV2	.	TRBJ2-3	CASSHDRGRDTQYF
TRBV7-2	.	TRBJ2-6	CASQGAPGANVLTF
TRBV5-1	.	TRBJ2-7	CASSLLMVRTGDHEQYF
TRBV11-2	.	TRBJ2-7	CASSPAYEQYF
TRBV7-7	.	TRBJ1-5	CASSFRGGRNNQPQHF
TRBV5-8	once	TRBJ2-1	CASSLYLAGVNEQFF
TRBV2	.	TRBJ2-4	CASRPREKNIQYF
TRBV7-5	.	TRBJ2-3	CARILGGAEATDTQYF
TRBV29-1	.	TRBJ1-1	CSAREGRGNTEAFF
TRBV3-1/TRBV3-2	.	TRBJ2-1	CASSQDLAGGTNEQFF
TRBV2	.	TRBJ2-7	CASSESWGTGDYEQYF
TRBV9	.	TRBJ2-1	CASRPAGDGEQFF
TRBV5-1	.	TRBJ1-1	CASRPAEGVYTEAFF
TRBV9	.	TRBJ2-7	CASSVGDRDLEQYF
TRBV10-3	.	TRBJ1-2	CAFTDYGYTF
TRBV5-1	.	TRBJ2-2	CASSLGLGDTGELFF
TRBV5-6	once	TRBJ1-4	CASSYTQGNAKLFF
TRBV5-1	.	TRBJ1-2	CASSAGQGSNFGYTF
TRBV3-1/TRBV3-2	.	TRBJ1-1	CASSQHGGTEAFF
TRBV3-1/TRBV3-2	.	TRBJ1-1	CASSQGWGGANTEAFF
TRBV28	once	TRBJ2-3	CASSLIAGGPVSTYTQYF
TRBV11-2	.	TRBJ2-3	CASSWGLAGGPTDTQYF
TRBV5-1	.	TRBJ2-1	CASSPSSGGSSYNEQFF
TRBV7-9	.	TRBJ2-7	CASSLVGSSYEQYF
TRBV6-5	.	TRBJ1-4	CASSYDRTNEKLFF
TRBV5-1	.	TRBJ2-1	CASSLVAWDTRFF
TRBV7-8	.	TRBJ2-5	CASSQSTTGQETQYF
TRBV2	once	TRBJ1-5	CASSDDQPQHF
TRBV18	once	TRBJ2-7	CASSRGSYEQYF
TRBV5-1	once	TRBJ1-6	CASSLRVGTGDSPLHF
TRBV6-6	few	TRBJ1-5	CASSYSLGVSNQPQHF
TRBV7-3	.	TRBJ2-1	CASSLITGGRADNEQFF
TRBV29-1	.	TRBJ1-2	CSVRTGDGYTF
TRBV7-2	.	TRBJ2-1	CASSLVGSGSYYNEQFF
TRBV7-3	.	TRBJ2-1	CASSLGVLNEQFF
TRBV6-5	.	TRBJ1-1	CASSLPGGGEAFF
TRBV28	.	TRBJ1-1	CASAGTPNTEAFF
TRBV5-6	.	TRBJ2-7	CASSYLDSSYEQYF
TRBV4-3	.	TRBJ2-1	CASSQEEGLQQFF